A single sample is the source of the 13 T cell receptor beta chains below, sequenced in a study of CXCR3-negative and CXCR3-positive naive CD8 T cells. UMI-labeled 5' RACE yielded the TRB cDNA libraries. TCRdb reanalyzed the 5' RACE reads, giving one entry per CDR3 protein sequence and no DNA. The data show over 45,000 distinct CDR3 sequences, and the top ten clones hold approximately 0.45%. The sequenced material came from naive CXCR3- CD8+ T cells from blood. The subset is: CD45RO-CCR7+CD27+CD95- naive CD8+ T cells lacking CXCR3 (TNR3-). The source is a human donor in good health. Some clones in this sample may be carry-over from other donors' samples.

This chain links TRBV7-3 with TRBJ2-3; TCRdb lists TRBD2, though no DNA is available to test this call. The CDR3 covers 16 residues. CDR1 and CDR2 (germline): SGHTA, FQGTGA. CDR3 loop: CASSPGLAGSADTQYF.

This rearrangement joins TRBV11-2 to TRBJ2-3; TCRdb indicates TRBD1, and absent DNA this call remains unverified. The CDR3 runs 14 residues. The germline CDR1 and CDR2 sequences are SGHAT and FQNNGV. The CDR3 sequence is CASEGRTHTDTQYF.

The chain couples TRBV20-1 to TRBJ2-7; the D gene TCRdb calls, TRBD2, cannot be checked with no DNA. The CDR3 is 12 amino acids. Looked up from germline, CDR1 is DFQATT and CDR2 is SNEGSKA (reference sequence). This CDR3 reads CSIGDSTYEQYF.

This chain uses TRBV3-1 with TRBJ1-1; TCRdb gives TRBD1 as the D gene, but with no DNA this cannot be confirmed. The CDR3 loop spans 18 amino acids. CDR1 and CDR2 (germline): LGHDT, YNNKEL (reference sequence). The CDR3 spells CASSQAGRTGARGTEAFF. The full variable domain, rest sourced from reference TRBV3-1 and TRBJ1-1, is DTAVSQTPKYLVTQMGNDKSIKCEQNLGHDTMYWYKQDSKKFLKIMFSYNNKELIINETVPNRFSPKSPDKAHLNLHINSLELGDSAVYFCASSQAGRTGARGTEAFFGQGTRLTVV.

The chain joins TRBV4-1 to TRBJ1-6; TCRdb lists TRBD1, though no DNA is available to test this call. The CDR3 extends over 16 amino acids. CDR1 and CDR2 (germline): MGHRA, YSYEKL. CDR3 amino acids: CASSLGGTGNNSPLHF.

V gene TRBV7-3 combines with J gene TRBJ2-7; checking the TCRdb D call of TRBD1 is not possible without DNA. There are 14 residues in the CDR3. Germline CDR1 reads SGHTA; CDR2 reads FQGTGA. The CDR3 sequence: CASSLHRGDYEQYF.

The genes are TRBV5-6 and TRBJ2-5; absent DNA, TCRdb's TRBD2 call cannot be checked. In germline, CDR1 is SGHDT, CDR2 YYEEEE. The CDR3 length is 15 residues. CDR3 sequence reads: CASSLSGGAGETQYF. The full variable domain, its missing parts supplied by reference TRBV5-6 and TRBJ2-5, is DAGVTQSPTHLIKTRGQQVTLRCSPKSGHDTVSWYQQALGQGPQFIFQYYEEEERQRGNFPDRFSGHQFPNYSSELNVNALLLGDSALYLCASSLSGGAGETQYFGPGTRLLVL.

The rearrangement joins TRBV7-7 to TRBJ2-2. The CDR3 has 13 amino acids. Germline CDR1 is SSHAT and CDR2 is FNYEAQ (reference sequence). This chain's CDR3 is CASSSYYTGELFF.

The chain recombines TRBV7-6 with TRBJ1-1. The CDR3 extends over 12 amino acids. Germline V gene sequence: CDR1 SGHVS, CDR2 FNYEAQ. CDR3 region: CASSSGGVGAFF.

The chain recombines TRBV6-2 or TRBV6-3 with TRBJ2-7. CDR1 is MNHEY and CDR2 is SVGEGT in the germline V gene. The CDR3 covers 17 residues. The CDR3 here is CASSYSWGRTEDYEQYF.

The chain has TRBV7-2 and TRBJ1-2; TCRdb's D call of TRBD1 is untestable without DNA. Germline V gene lookup returns CDR1 SGHTA and CDR2 FQGNSA. This CDR3 contains 17 residues. CDR3 loop: CASSPFRDRLANYGYTF. The whole variable domain, remainder taken from reference TRBV7-2 and TRBJ1-2, is GAGVSQSPSNKVTEKGKDVELRCDPISGHTALYWYRQSLGQGLEFLIYFQGNSAPDKSGLPSDRFSAERTGGSVSTLTIQRTQQEDSAVYLCASSPFRDRLANYGYTFGSGTRLTVV.

The chain joins TRBV27 to TRBJ1-6. Germline assignment: CDR1 MNHEY and CDR2 SMNVEV (reference sequence). CDR3 size: 17 residues. CDR3 residues: CASSPRGFSSYNSPLHF.

The chain couples TRBV10-1 to TRBJ2-7. From germline, CDR1 is WNHNN and CDR2 SYGVQD (reference sequence). The CDR3 covers 14 residues. CDR3: CASSIGRNSYEQYF.